Shown below are 32 T cell receptor beta chains from a single sample sequenced in a study of cytomegalovirus exposure and HLA in healthy donors. PCR employed 60 Vbeta and 13 Jbeta primers. Sequenced by immunoSEQ multiplex PCR; TCRdb stores in-frame clones only, minus some. The table shows roughly 43,000 clones, with 50% to 75% occurring only once. The sequenced material came from PBMCs. The origin of the receptors is a human donor in good health.

This sequence joins TRBV7-2 and TRBJ2-3, with D possibly TRBD1 on 5 matching bases. V lost 0 bases, J lost 2 bases, and 6 bases lay in between. The CDR3 has 14 residues. CDR1 is SGHTA and CDR2 is FQGNSA in the germline V gene. The CDR3 nucleotides are TGTGCCAGCAGCTTAGCGGGGCCCACAGATACGCAGTATTTT. Protein product: CASSLAGPTDTQYF.

In its sample, this clone was seen a few times. The rearrangement uses TRBV5-6 and TRBJ2-1, with D perhaps TRBD2 (6 bases). The CDR3 is made up of 16 amino acids. The germline CDR1 and CDR2 sequences are SGHDT and YYEEEE. V lost 0 bases and J 0 bases, leaving 10 bases between the germline ends. The CDR3 loop reads CASSLGLASSYNEQFF. The CDR3 DNA is TGTGCCAGCAGCTTGGGGCTAGCGAGCTCCTACAATGAGCAGTTCTTC.

A single count supports this clone. The chain employs TRBV7-6 and TRBJ2-5; D is possibly TRBD1 (5 bases). V lost 3 bases and J 7 bases, leaving 9 bases between the germline ends. This CDR3 region has 12 residues. Germline V lookup: CDR1 SGHVS, CDR2 FNYEAQ. The CDR3 sequence: CASSLDMGTQYF. The CDR3 DNA sequence: TGTGCCAGCAGCTTGGACATGGGGACCCAGTACTTC.

J is TRBJ2-5 and V is TRBV7-9; 7 positions agree with TRBD2. The assigned J gene may be wrong: the sequence end matches TRBJ2-7 better. The V gene's germline CDR1 is SEHNR and CDR2 FQNEAQ (reference sequence). The CDR3 is 14 amino acids. This CDR3 reads CASSSLAVPYEQYF. CDR3 bases: TGTGCCAGCAGCTCCCTAGCGGTCCCCTACGAGCAGTACTTC.

The V call is TRBV9, the J call TRBJ1-2, with a weak D call TRBD1 (5 bases). From germline, CDR1 is SGDLS and CDR2 YYNGEE. This CDR3 spans 14 amino acids. Trimming stripped 7 bases from V and 8 bases from J, with 21 bases between. The CDR3 sequence: CASSRSWGGVGYTF. The CDR3 DNA reads TGTGCCAGCTCTCGCTCCTGGGGAGGGGTGGGCTACACCTTC. Full variable domain (missing parts from reference TRBV9 and TRBJ1-2): DSGVTQTPKHLITATGQRVTLRCSPRSGDLSVYWYQQSLDQGLQFLIQYYNGEERAKGNILERFSAQQFPDLHSELNLSSLELGDSALYFCASSRSWGGVGYTFGSGTRLTVV.

V gene TRBV19 combines with J gene TRBJ2-4; 7 bases match TRBD1. After removal of 6 bases from V and 0 bases from J, the junction contained 2 bases not matched to a gene. This CDR3 is built from 14 residues. Germline V gives CDR1 LNHDA, CDR2 SQIVND (reference sequence). CDR3 amino acids: CASRQGQAKNIQYF. In nucleotides, the CDR3 is TGTGCCAGTAGACAGGGGCAAGCCAAAAACATTCAGTACTTC. The whole variable domain, filled in from reference TRBV19 and TRBJ2-4, reads DGGITQSPKYLFRKEGQNVTLSCEQNLNHDAMYWYRQDPGQGLRLIYYSQIVNDFQKGDIAEGYSVSREKKESFPLTVTSAQKNPTAFYLCASRQGQAKNIQYFGAGTRLSVL.

This clone came up a few times. This rearrangement joins TRBV2 to TRBJ1-6; 10 bases are shared with TRBD1. This CDR3 has 15 residues. Trimming at V came to 5 bases and at J to 5 bases, leaving 3 bases not matched to a gene. Germline V gives CDR1 SNHLY, CDR2 FYNNEI. The DNA for the CDR3 is TGTGCCAGCAGTAAAGGACAGGGGGATAATTCACCCCTCCACTTT. Translated: CASSKGQGDNSPLHF. Combining the CDR3 with reference TRBV2 and TRBJ1-6 gives the whole variable domain EPEVTQTPSHQVTQMGQEVILRCVPISNHLYFYWYRQILGQKVEFLVSFYNNEISEKSEIFDDQFSVERPDGSNFTLKIRSTKLEDSAMYFCASSKGQGDNSPLHFGNGTRLTVT.

The rearrangement links TRBV15 to TRBJ2-1, with a weak D call TRBD1 (6 bases). The CDR3 has 14 amino acids. With 2 bases removed from V and 10 bases from J, the gap between germline ends came to 15 bases. Germline V gene data show CDR1 as LNHNV and CDR2 as YYDKDF (reference sequence). The CDR3, as DNA: TGTGCCACCAGCAGATCTTACAGGGACGGGGAGCAGTTCTTC. It translates to CATSRSYRDGEQFF.

In this sample, this clone turned up a few times. The chain joins TRBV4-1 to TRBJ2-3; the match to TRBD2 covers 11 bases. Germline loops: CDR1 MGHRA, CDR2 YSYEKL. The CDR3 length is 17 residues. V was pared by 1 base and J by 4 bases, with 7 bases of the junction left unmatched. The CDR3 nucleotides are TGCGCCAGCAGCCAAGGGAGTAGCGGGGGGGTGGCAGATACGCAGTATTTT. It translates to CASSQGSSGGVADTQYF.

The chain recombines TRBV5-1 with TRBJ1-4; 9 positions match TRBD1. The CDR3 covers 13 residues. CDR1 SGHRS and CDR2 YFSETQ come from the germline V gene. J lost 5 bases, V lost 6 bases, and 2 bases had no gene match. The CDR3 protein is CASTGTGNEKLFF. Written as DNA, the CDR3 is TGCGCCAGCACCGGGACAGGGAATGAAAAACTGTTTTTT.

The V gene is TRBV5-4, the J gene TRBJ2-3, with D unresolved. The germline CDR1 and CDR2 sequences are SGHNT and YYREEE (reference sequence). CDR3 length: 13 residues. The germline V and J ends were trimmed by 0 bases and 4 bases, with 6 bases remaining between them. In DNA form, the CDR3 reads TGTGCCAGCAGCTTGGAATTCGCAGATACGCAGTATTTT. It codes for CASSLEFADTQYF.

This rearrangement joins TRBV6-1 to TRBJ1-2, with TRBD1 matching over 8 bases. With 3 bases clipped from V and 3 bases from J, the junction kept 6 bases outside the gene matches. This CDR3 region has 15 residues. Germline CDR1 reads MNHNS; CDR2 reads SASEGT. Here the CDR3 reads CASSELGQGHYGYTF. The CDR3 nucleotides read TGTGCCAGCAGTGAGTTAGGACAGGGACACTATGGCTACACCTTC.

The J gene is TRBJ1-1, the V gene TRBV6-1; no clear D gene. The CDR3 totals 12 residues. With 5 bases removed from V and 3 bases from J, the gap between germline ends came to 7 bases. Per germline, CDR1 MNHNS and CDR2 SASEGT. CDR3 DNA: TGTGCCAGCAGTACTAGGGACACTGAAGCTTTCTTT. Translation gives CASSTRDTEAFF.

The chain has TRBV13 and TRBJ2-2; maybe TRBD2 (7 bases). Germline-derived CDR1 and CDR2 are PRHDT and FYEKMQ (reference sequence). The CDR3 consists of 14 residues. Trimming took off 8 bases at V and 4 bases at J, with 14 bases between the two ends. The CDR3 DNA sequence: TGTGCCAGCGGGGGGGCAGGGAGCACCGGGGAGCTGTTTTTT. Translation: CASGGAGSTGELFF.

The chain joins TRBV28 to TRBJ2-2; 12 bases match TRBD1. Trimming cost V 5 bases and J 7 bases; bases outside gene matches: 8. Per the germline V gene, CDR1 is MDHEN and CDR2 is SYDVKM. This CDR3 has 16 residues. The CDR3 DNA reads TGTGCCAGCAGTACCCGGGACAGGGGGCAGGGCGGGGAGCTGTTTTTT. Its protein is CASSTRDRGQGGELFF.

This clone was counted a few times. The rearrangement uses TRBV5-1 and TRBJ2-1; possible D gene TRBD2, 6 bases. Trimming pared 0 bases from V and 10 bases from J, leaving 11 bases between. Germline-derived CDR1 and CDR2 are SGHRS and YFSETQ. This CDR3 has 13 amino acids. The CDR3, as DNA: TGCGCCAGCAGCTTGGCGGGAGTTAGAGAGCAGTTCTTC. This gives the protein CASSLAGVREQFF.

The chain joins TRBV7-2 to TRBJ2-1; tentatively, D is TRBD2 (7 bases). V shed 8 bases and J shed 3 bases, with 26 bases lying between them. The CDR3 is 18 amino acids. CDR1 and CDR2 from the germline V gene are SGHTA and FQGNSA. As DNA, the CDR3 is TGTGCCAGCTACCCCACGCGGGGGCGGGGGAGTAGCTACAATGAGCAGTTCTTC. This encodes CASYPTRGRGSSYNEQFF.

The genes are TRBV5-6 and TRBJ1-2; TRBD1 matches 7 bases. The germline CDR1 and CDR2 sequences are SGHDT and YYEEEE. The CDR3 extends over 16 amino acids. With V trimmed by 0 bases and J by 2 bases, 7 bases remained unmatched. CDR3 sequence (DNA): TGTGCCAGCAGCTTGGTCGGGACAGACAGCAACTATGGCTACACCTTC. Translating gives CASSLVGTDSNYGYTF.

The J gene is TRBJ1-6, the V gene TRBV5-1, with 9 bases identical to TRBD1. The germline CDR1 and CDR2 sequences are SGHRS and YFSETQ. The CDR3 runs 14 residues. V dropped 4 bases and J dropped 6; count of bases not matched to a gene: 2. This CDR3 is CASSRDRANSPLHF. The CDR3 nucleotides are TGCGCCAGCAGCCGGGACAGGGCTAATTCACCCCTCCACTTT.

This chain connects TRBV15 to TRBJ1-5; D unresolved. The CDR3 is 13 residues long. Per the germline V gene, CDR1 is LNHNV and CDR2 is YYDKDF (reference sequence). Trimming cost V 4 bases and J 3 bases, with 7 bases left between them. The DNA of the CDR3 is TGTGCCACCAGCAACAGATTCAATCAGCCCCAGCATTTT. Its protein product is CATSNRFNQPQHF.

CDR3 residues: CASSQVSRTSYGYTF. The CDR3 DNA sequence: TGCGCCAGCAGCCAAGTGTCCAGAACATCCTATGGCTACACCTTC. The J gene is TRBJ1-2, the V gene TRBV4-3; D is undetermined. The CDR3 runs 15 residues. Germline CDR1 and CDR2: LGHNA and YSLEER. V dropped 1 base and J dropped 4 bases, with 13 bases sitting between them.

The chain uses TRBV5-1 and TRBJ2-7; TRBD1 is a possible D gene (6 bases). Trimming cost V 3 bases and J 5 bases, with 12 bases left between them. Germline CDR1 is SGHRS and CDR2 is YFSETQ. The length of the CDR3 is 13 residues. CDR3 loop: CASSSRQDNEQYF. CDR3 coding DNA: TGCGCCAGCAGCTCGAGACAGGACAACGAGCAGTACTTC.

V gene TRBV28 combines with J gene TRBJ1-2, with 7 nucleotides matching TRBD1. The CDR3 has 15 residues. The germline CDR1 and CDR2 sequences are MDHEN and SYDVKM. V trimming: 6 bases; J trimming: 7 bases; junction bases outside the gene matches: 14. The CDR3 loop is CASSRDSGNFRGYTF. The CDR3 DNA sequence: TGTGCCAGCAGCCGGGACAGCGGAAATTTTCGTGGCTACACCTTC.

This rearrangement joins TRBV6-5 to TRBJ1-2; D gene uncertain. The germline V and J ends were trimmed by 6 bases and 6 bases, with 11 bases remaining between them. This CDR3 region has 12 residues. Germline CDR1 is MNHEY and CDR2 is SVGAGI. The CDR3 nucleotides read TGTGCCAGCAGCCATGAGGGAAATGGCTACACCTTC. Encoded protein: CASSHEGNGYTF.

This clone came up once. This chain connects TRBV7-8 to TRBJ1-5, with D hard to call. The CDR3 has 12 residues. Trimming cost V 4 bases and J 4 bases, with 5 bases left between them. Germline CDR1 is SGHVS and CDR2 is FQNEAQ. The CDR3 DNA follows: TGTGCCAGCAGCTCCACTAATCAGCCCCAGCATTTT. Translating gives CASSSTNQPQHF. The full variable domain, in which reference TRBV7-8 and TRBJ1-5 provide the parts outside the CDR3, is GAGVSQSPRYKVAKRGQDVALRCDPISGHVSLFWYQQALGQGPEFLTYFQNEAQLDKSGLPSDRFFAERPEGSVSTLKIQRTQQEDSAVYLCASSSTNQPQHFGDGTRLSIL.

The CDR3 is CASSFEGVGGSQETQYF. DNA of the CDR3: TGTGCCAGCAGCTTTGAGGGAGTGGGGGGTAGCCAAGAGACCCAGTACTTC. The chain has TRBV7-8 and TRBJ2-5, with TRBD2 as a possible D gene (6 bases). CDR3 length: 17 amino acids. With 3 bases removed from V and 1 base from J, the gap between germline ends came to 18 bases. Germline loops: CDR1 SGHVS, CDR2 FQNEAQ.

With regard to this clone: The junction departs from the called germline gene at one end, perhaps through a read error. This chain uses TRBV7-2 with TRBJ1-2, with TRBD1 matching 7 bases. From germline, CDR1 is SGHTA and CDR2 FQGNSA. This CDR3 spans 14 amino acids. CDR3 sequence: CASSLATGDYGYTF. DNA of the CDR3: TGTGCCAGCAGCCTAGCCACAGGGGACTATGGCTACACCTTC.

The J gene is TRBJ1-3, the V gene TRBV18; TRBD1 is a possible D gene (5 bases). Per germline, CDR1 KGHSH and CDR2 LQKENI. The germline V and J ends were trimmed by 3 bases and 4 bases, with 13 bases remaining between them. This CDR3 has 15 amino acids. The CDR3 nucleotides read TGTGCCAGCTCACCGACCAGGGATGGAGGAAACACCATATATTTT. Amino acids: CASSPTRDGGNTIYF.

V and J are TRBV7-2 and TRBJ2-5; TRBD2 matches at 8 bases. Germline CDR1 SGHTA, CDR2 FQGNSA. The V segment lost 5 bases and the J segment 2 bases; nucleotides outside the gene matches: 1. This CDR3 region has 13 residues. In nucleotides, the CDR3 is TGTGCCAGCAGCCGGGGGGGACAAGAGACCCAGTACTTC. It codes for CASSRGGQETQYF.

The chain employs TRBV11-3 and TRBJ2-5, with TRBD2 identical over 9 bases. V lost 5 bases and J lost 4; bases outside the gene matches: 2. Germline-derived CDR1 and CDR2 are SGHNT and YENEEA. This CDR3 has 13 residues. The CDR3 DNA reads TGTGCCAGCAGCCGCGGGGGGGGAGAGACCCAGTACTTC. This gives the protein CASSRGGGETQYF.

This clone was counted between two and nine times. The J gene is TRBJ2-5, the V gene TRBV7-9, with a possible D match to TRBD1 (5 bases). The germline V gene encodes CDR1 SEHNR and CDR2 FQNEAQ (reference sequence). The CDR3 sequence is 15 residues long. Trimming stripped 4 bases from V and 1 base from J, with 13 bases between. CDR3 DNA sequence: TGTGCCAGCAGCTCAGGGAACGGGTTCCAAGAGACCCAGTACTTC. The encoded protein is CASSSGNGFQETQYF.

The chain uses TRBV2 and TRBJ2-5, with 10 bases matching TRBD1. CDR1 is SNHLY, CDR2 FYNNEI, per germline. The CDR3 spans 16 residues. Trimming took 6 bases from V and 1 from J; bases not matched to a gene: 8. CDR3 sequence reads: CASSGRTGGIQETQYF. DNA for the CDR3: TGTGCCAGCAGCGGAAGGACAGGGGGGATCCAAGAGACCCAGTACTTC.